Reported below is one TCR beta chain. The antigen remains unidentified. These data originate in a study of Ad26.COV2.S vaccination and SARS-CoV-2 variants. Study in general: Ad26.COV2.S, an intramuscular injection, was given once or twice 56 days apart. Study-wide findings and caveats: Comparability of non-spike TCR breadth was observed across vaccine and placebo recipients. Recipients given vaccine exceeded placebo recipients in spike-specific TCR breadth.

Trimming left V 5 bases short and J 7 bases short, with 11 bases between. The CDR3 has 12 residues. Germline V gives CDR1 SEHNR, CDR2 FQNEAQ (reference sequence). Indicated treatment: some 19 received Ad26.COV2.S at low or high dose, single or two shots; about 5 received placebo; per-sample allocation not given. It was on day 63 after the first vaccine or placebo injection that samples were taken. Spike of the Wuhan-strain SARS-CoV-2 was expressed by an Ad26 vector, which formed the vaccine. Sequencing was performed with immunoSEQ multiplex PCR; in TCRdb, only in-frame clones are kept and a portion is missing. The sample has around 420,000 clones; 88% are singletons.

The rearrangement joins TRBV7-9 to TRBJ1-2; D unclear. This TCR came from a person aged 18-65 years who received the Ad26.COV2.S COVID-19 vaccine or a placebo. The starting material was peripheral blood, obtained in a trial of Ad26.COV2.S vaccine versus placebo. The DNA for the CDR3 is TGTGCCAGCAGCCAAGTGCGGAGTGGCTACACCTTC. Translating it yields CASSQVRSGYTF.